These 18 T cell receptor beta chains were all obtained from the same sample, sequenced in a study of identifying expanded T cells in peripheral blood. The data were produced by immunoSEQ multiplex PCR, yet TCRdb's version contains in-frame clones alone and is incomplete. Among around 60,000 clones, approximately 80% were seen once, and the ten largest hold about 18%. Source material: blood. Receptors were obtained from a person aged 18 to 75 in good health.

The chain employs TRBV19 and TRBJ2-5; D possibly uses TRBD1 or TRBD2 (6 bases each). The CDR3 loop spans 13 amino acids. The germline V gene encodes CDR1 LNHDA and CDR2 SQIVND (reference sequence). With 5 bases removed from V and 3 bases from J, the gap between germline ends came to 10 bases. The DNA of the CDR3 is TGTGCCAGTAGTCCGGGGGCAGAAGAGACCCAGTACTTC. Translating gives CASSPGAEETQYF. The full variable domain, with the rest looked up from reference TRBV19 and TRBJ2-5, is DGGITQSPKYLFRKEGQNVTLSCEQNLNHDAMYWYRQDPGQGLRLIYYSQIVNDFQKGDIAEGYSVSREKKESFPLTVTSAQKNPTAFYLCASSPGAEETQYFGPGTRLLVL.

This chain uses TRBV2 with TRBJ2-5, with D uncertain. V shed 5 bases and J shed 2 bases, with 3 bases lying between them. This CDR3 contains 11 residues. CDR1 and CDR2 from the germline V gene are SNHLY and FYNNEI. CDR3 DNA sequence: TGTGCCAGCAGTCAACAAGAGACCCAGTACTTC. As protein: CASSQQETQYF.

The chain has TRBV5-1 and TRBJ2-6, with 7 bases that match TRBD1. V shed 1 base and J 2 bases; nucleotides not matched to a gene: 9. This CDR3 is built from 18 residues. Per the germline V gene, CDR1 is SGHRS and CDR2 is YFSETQ. CDR3 in DNA: TGCGCCAGCAGCTTGCGGGCGCTAGGGGGCACTGGGGCCAACGTCCTGACTTTC. Its protein is CASSLRALGGTGANVLTF.

This clone was counted at least ten times. The genes are TRBV19 and TRBJ1-3; D call uncertain. Deletions cut 7 bases from V and 0 bases from J, with 10 bases between. The CDR3 covers 14 residues. Germline loops: CDR1 LNHDA, CDR2 SQIVND (reference sequence). The CDR3 DNA sequence: TGTGCCAGTACCTTCGACAACTCTGGAAACACCATATATTTT. This encodes CASTFDNSGNTIYF.

The rearrangement uses TRBV19 and TRBJ1-4; D is uncertain. The CDR3 extends over 16 amino acids. The V gene lost 5 bases and the J gene lost 3 bases, with 16 bases spanning the gap. The germline V gene encodes CDR1 LNHDA and CDR2 SQIVND (reference sequence). CDR3 nucleotides: TGTGCCAGTAGTCTCGGTTCGGGATTAGCTAATGAAAAACTGTTTTTT. Translated, it gives CASSLGSGLANEKLFF.

The chain couples TRBV27 to TRBJ2-7, with 10 bases aligning to TRBD2. CDR3 size: 16 residues. Trimming removed 2 bases from V and 1 base from J; junction bases left unmatched: 5. Germline CDR1 is MNHEY and CDR2 is SMNVEV (reference sequence). The CDR3 coding sequence is TGTGCCAGCAGTTTAATGGCTAGCGGGAGTTCCTACGAGCAGTACTTC. It encodes CASSLMASGSSYEQYF.

V is TRBV11-3 and J is TRBJ1-1, with 8 bases aligning to TRBD1. The CDR3 extends over 14 amino acids. V lost 7 bases and J lost 3; bases outside the gene matches: 7. Germline lookup yields CDR1 SGHNT and CDR2 YENEEA. The CDR3, as DNA: TGTGCCAGCACGCTACAGGGGGTGGACACTGAAGCTTTCTTT. Translation: CASTLQGVDTEAFF.

A single count supports this clone. V and J are TRBV15 and TRBJ1-1, with D unresolved. CDR3 length: 14 residues. The germline V gene encodes CDR1 LNHNV and CDR2 YYDKDF (reference sequence). With 0 bases removed from V and 4 bases from J, the gap between germline ends came to 9 bases. The CDR3 reads CATSRDRWGTEAFF. The CDR3 nucleotides read TGTGCCACCAGCAGAGATCGATGGGGCACTGAAGCTTTCTTT.

The CDR3 spells CASSTKGQGIRETQYF. CDR3 coding DNA: TGTGCCAGCAGTACGAAGGGACAGGGTATTCGAGAGACCCAGTACTTC. The J gene is TRBJ2-5, the V gene TRBV27, with 9 bases lining up with TRBD1. The CDR3 runs 16 residues. V was pared by 5 bases and J by 4 bases, with 11 bases of the junction left unmatched. CDR1 is MNHEY and CDR2 is SMNVEV in the germline V gene (reference sequence).

This rearrangement joins TRBV18 to TRBJ2-1, with D tentatively TRBD2 (5 bases). Trimming removed 2 bases at V and 6 bases at J, with 11 bases between. There are 14 residues in the CDR3. CDR1 and CDR2 from the germline V gene are KGHSH and LQKENI. CDR3 in DNA: TGTGCCAGCTCACCATCTAGCTTCCCCAATGAGCAGTTCTTC. This encodes CASSPSSFPNEQFF.

The CDR3 protein is CASSQDRLNQPQHF. The CDR3 bases are TGTGCCAGCTCTCAGGACAGGTTAAATCAGCCCCAGCATTTT. V gene TRBV18 combines with J gene TRBJ1-5, with 7 bases aligning to TRBD1. CDR1 and CDR2 (germline): KGHSH, LQKENI. The junction had 6 bases not matched to a gene; V was cut back by 6 bases and J by 4 bases. CDR3 size: 14 residues.

As to this clone: One end of the junction varies from germline; a read error may be responsible. The chain carries TRBV2 and TRBJ2-5, with D unresolved. The germline V gene encodes CDR1 SNHLY and CDR2 FYNNEI. The CDR3 sequence is 13 residues long. CDR3 coding DNA: TGTGCCAACAGTGTCTGGGTCCAAGAGACCCAGTACTTC. Encoded protein: CANSVWVQETQYF.

In this sample, this clone turned up a few times. The V gene is TRBV9, the J gene TRBJ2-6, with 7 bases that match TRBD1. V lost 4 bases, J lost 0 bases, and 13 bases stayed unmatched. There are 19 residues in the CDR3. Looked up from germline, CDR1 is SGDLS and CDR2 is YYNGEE. This chain's CDR3 is CASSLSRGQALSGANVLTF. In DNA form, the CDR3 reads TGTGCCAGCAGCCTCTCTAGGGGGCAGGCCCTCTCTGGGGCCAACGTCCTGACTTTC.

The rearrangement joins TRBV9 to TRBJ2-3; D is unresolved. This CDR3 has 15 amino acids. Per the germline V gene, CDR1 is SGDLS and CDR2 is YYNGEE. The V end was cut by 0 bases, the J end by 0 bases, with 8 bases between. The CDR3 coding sequence is TGTGCCAGCAGCGTAGTGTCGACTAGCACAGATACGCAGTATTTT. It codes for CASSVVSTSTDTQYF.

This clone appeared a single time. This chain connects TRBV7-9 to TRBJ2-5; D perhaps matches TRBD1 (5 bases). Germline assignment: CDR1 SEHNR and CDR2 FQNEAQ (reference sequence). The CDR3 has 14 residues. Trimming pared 2 bases from V and 1 base from J, leaving 8 bases between. CDR3 loop: CASSLLGPQETQYF. CDR3 nucleotides: TGTGCCAGCAGCTTATTGGGGCCCCAAGAGACCCAGTACTTC.

The chain joins TRBV27 to TRBJ2-5; no firm D call. This CDR3 has 12 residues. Germline CDR1 MNHEY, CDR2 SMNVEV (reference sequence). V lost 3 bases to trimming and J lost 2 bases, with 4 bases between them. The CDR3, as DNA: TGTGCCAGCAGTTTTGGGCAAGAGACCCAGTACTTC. Translating it yields CASSFGQETQYF.

This sequence joins TRBV5-6 and TRBJ2-3; perhaps TRBD2 as D (6 bases). CDR3 length: 15 amino acids. Trimming cost V 4 bases and J 4 bases, with 16 bases left between them. The germline V gene has CDR1 SGHDT and CDR2 YYEEEE. In nucleotides, the CDR3 is TGTGCCAGCAGCGCAGGCATGGGGGAGGCAGATACGCAGTATTTT. This sequence encodes CASSAGMGEADTQYF.

V usage is TRBV19 and J usage is TRBJ1-4, with no clear D. The germline V gene has CDR1 LNHDA and CDR2 SQIVND (reference sequence). Trimming left V 5 bases short and J 8 bases short, with 12 bases between. CDR3 size: 13 residues. CDR3 sequence: CASSEGSEEKLFF. DNA of the CDR3: TGTGCCAGTAGTGAGGGTAGTGAAGAAAAACTGTTTTTT.